This TCR beta chain was sequenced during a study of beta chain features in type 1 diabetes. Study-level results: A pattern of fewer insertions and more deletions at VDJ junctions was seen in type 1 diabetes patients. The study found that naive, central memory and Treg TCRB repertoires appeared more similar in patients than in healthy donors.

CD4+ cells of the naive, central memory, regulatory and stem cell-like memory types were sorted via CD45RO/CCR7/CD25/CD127/CD95/CD27. Expressed TCRB transcripts were sequenced because the isolated RNA had all been reverse transcribed beforehand. The average output of naive, central memory and regulatory T cell samples was 3 million to 4 million reads. Method: immunoSEQ multiplex PCR; TCRdb's copy keeps in-frame clones and lacks some. The sample has around 44,000 clones, roughly 56% seen once. V dropped 6 bases and J dropped 1 base, with 9 bases sitting between them. The CDR3 is 13 residues long. The germline gives CDR1 MNHNY, CDR2 SVGAGI (reference sequence). Points on this clone: The target antigen is unknown.

Sequencing was done on a sample of Tregs from blood. The V call is TRBV6-6, the J call TRBJ1-1, with D perhaps matching TRBD1 (6 bases). The sequence derives from a woman aged 18 to 35 in good health. CDR3 in amino acids: CASSQDRNTEAFF. CDR3 coding DNA: TGTGCCAGCAGCCAGGACAGGAACACTGAAGCTTTCTTT.